This TCR beta chain was sequenced for a study of T cell responses to AZD1222 COVID-19 vaccine. As to this clone: The antigen is undetermined. Distinct nucleotide sequences in the sample also encode this CDR3.

The data were produced by immunoSEQ multiplex PCR, yet TCRdb's version contains in-frame clones alone and is incomplete. The sample has 150,000 to 200,000 clones; around 88% are singletons. The CDR3 consists of 12 residues. V was clipped by 6 bases and J by 4 bases, with 9 bases between them. Study-wide points: Possibly, clonal diversity was underestimated; donors were largely white British and included more females. In the spike-specific TCR repertoire, nearly half reportedly target unmutated variant regions. Breadth and depth of Spike-specific TCRs rose after two AZD1222 doses.

The clonotype comes from an adult who received the AZD1222 COVID-19 vaccine. The gene calls are TRBV12-3 or TRBV12-4 and TRBJ1-1; TRBD1 might be the D (5 bases). This sample comprised peripheral blood, obtained 28 days after the second AZD1222 dose. Here the CDR3 DNA reads TGTGCCAGCAGCCCGAGGGGCACTGAAGCTTTCTTT. Its translation: CASSPRGTEAFF.